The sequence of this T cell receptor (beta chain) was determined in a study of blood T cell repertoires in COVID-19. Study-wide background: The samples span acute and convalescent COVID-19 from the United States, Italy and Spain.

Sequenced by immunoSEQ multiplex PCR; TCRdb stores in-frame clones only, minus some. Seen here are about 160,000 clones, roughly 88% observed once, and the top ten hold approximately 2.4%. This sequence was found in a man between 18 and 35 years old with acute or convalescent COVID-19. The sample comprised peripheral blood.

The CDR3 bases are TGTGCCAGCAGACGTATCCAGGGGGCGAAAAACTATGGCTACACCTTC. It is translated as CASRRIQGAKNYGYTF. This sequence joins TRBV11-2 and TRBJ1-2; 8 bases fit TRBD1. Germline values: CDR1 SGHAT, CDR2 FQNNGV. The CDR3 covers 16 residues. With 6 bases clipped from V and 2 bases from J, the junction kept 11 bases outside the gene matches.